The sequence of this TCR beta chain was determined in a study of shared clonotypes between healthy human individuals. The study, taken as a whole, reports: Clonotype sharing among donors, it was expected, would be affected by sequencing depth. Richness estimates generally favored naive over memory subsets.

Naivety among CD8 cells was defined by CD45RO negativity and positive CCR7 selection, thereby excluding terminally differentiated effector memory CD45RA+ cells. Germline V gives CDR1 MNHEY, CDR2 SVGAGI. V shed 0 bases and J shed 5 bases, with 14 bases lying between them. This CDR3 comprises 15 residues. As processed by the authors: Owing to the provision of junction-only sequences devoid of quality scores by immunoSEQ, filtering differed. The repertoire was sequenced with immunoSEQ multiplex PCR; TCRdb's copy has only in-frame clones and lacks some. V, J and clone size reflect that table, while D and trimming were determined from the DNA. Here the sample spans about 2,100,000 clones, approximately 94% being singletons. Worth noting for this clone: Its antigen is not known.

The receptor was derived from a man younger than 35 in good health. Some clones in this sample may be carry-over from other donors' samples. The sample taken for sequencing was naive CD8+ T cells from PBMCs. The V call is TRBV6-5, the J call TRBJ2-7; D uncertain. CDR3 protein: CASSYSTRSVDEQYF. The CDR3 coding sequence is TGTGCCAGCAGTTACTCGACGCGGAGCGTTGACGAGCAGTACTTC.